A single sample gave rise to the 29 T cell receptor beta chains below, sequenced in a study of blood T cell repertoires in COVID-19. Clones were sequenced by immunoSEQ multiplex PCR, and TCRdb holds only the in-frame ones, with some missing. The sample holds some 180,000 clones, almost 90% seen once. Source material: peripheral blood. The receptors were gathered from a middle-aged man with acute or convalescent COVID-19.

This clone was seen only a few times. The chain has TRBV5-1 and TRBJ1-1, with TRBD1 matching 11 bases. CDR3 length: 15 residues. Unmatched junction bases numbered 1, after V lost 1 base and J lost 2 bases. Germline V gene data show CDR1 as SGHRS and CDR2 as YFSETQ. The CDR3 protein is CASSLRTGGNTEAFF. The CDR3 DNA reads TGCGCCAGCAGCTTGAGGACAGGGGGCAACACTGAAGCTTTCTTT. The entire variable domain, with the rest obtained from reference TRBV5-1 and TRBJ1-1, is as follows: KAGVTQTPRYLIKTRGQQVTLSCSPISGHRSVSWYQQTPGQGLQFLFEYFSETQRNKGNFPGRFSGRQFSNSRSEMNVSTLELGDSALYLCASSLRTGGNTEAFFGQGTRLTVV.

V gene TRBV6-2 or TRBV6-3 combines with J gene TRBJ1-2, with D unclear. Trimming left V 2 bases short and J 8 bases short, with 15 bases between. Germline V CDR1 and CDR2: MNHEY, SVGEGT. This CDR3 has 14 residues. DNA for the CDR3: TGTGCCAGCAGTTACGACGGAACCCGAGGGGGCTACACCTTC. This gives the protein CASSYDGTRGGYTF.

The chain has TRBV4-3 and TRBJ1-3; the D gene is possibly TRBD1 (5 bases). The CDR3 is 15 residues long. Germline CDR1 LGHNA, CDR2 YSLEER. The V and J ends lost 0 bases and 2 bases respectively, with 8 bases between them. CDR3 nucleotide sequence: TGCGCCAGCAGCCAAGAAAGGGGTGCTGGAAACACCATATATTTT. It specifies CASSQERGAGNTIYF.

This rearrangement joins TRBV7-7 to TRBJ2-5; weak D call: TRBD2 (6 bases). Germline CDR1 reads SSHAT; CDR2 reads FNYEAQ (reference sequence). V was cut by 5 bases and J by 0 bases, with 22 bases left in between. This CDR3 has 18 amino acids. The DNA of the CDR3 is TGTGCCAGCAGCCAGACAGTATTAGGCGGGGAGAACCAAGAGACCCAGTACTTC. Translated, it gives CASSQTVLGGENQETQYF.

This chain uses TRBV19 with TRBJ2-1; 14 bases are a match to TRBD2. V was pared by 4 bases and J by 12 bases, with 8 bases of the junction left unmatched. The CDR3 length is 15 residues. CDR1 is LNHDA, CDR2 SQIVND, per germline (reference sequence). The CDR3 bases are TGTGCCAGTAGTACCTCGGGACTAGCGGGGGATCTGCAGTTCTTC. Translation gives CASSTSGLAGDLQFF.

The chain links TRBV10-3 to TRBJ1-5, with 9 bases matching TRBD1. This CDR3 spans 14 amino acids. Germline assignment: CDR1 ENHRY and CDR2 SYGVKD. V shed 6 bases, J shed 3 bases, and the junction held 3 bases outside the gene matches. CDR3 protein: CAIRGQGHNQPQHF. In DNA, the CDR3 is TGTGCCATCAGGGGACAGGGTCACAATCAGCCCCAGCATTTT.

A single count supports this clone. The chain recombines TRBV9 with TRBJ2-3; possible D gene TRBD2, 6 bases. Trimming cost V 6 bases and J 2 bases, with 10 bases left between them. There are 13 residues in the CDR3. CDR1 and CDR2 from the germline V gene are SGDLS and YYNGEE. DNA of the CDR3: TGTGCCAGCAACCGGGAGCACACAGATACGCAGTATTTT. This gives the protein CASNREHTDTQYF.

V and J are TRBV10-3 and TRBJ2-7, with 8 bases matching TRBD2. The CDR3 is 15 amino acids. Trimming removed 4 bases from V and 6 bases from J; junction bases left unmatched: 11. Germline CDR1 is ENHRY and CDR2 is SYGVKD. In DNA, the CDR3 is TGTGCCATCAGTGGAACCACCGGGGGGGGATCCGAGCAGTACGTC. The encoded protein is CAISGTTGGGSEQYV.

The CDR3 DNA follows: TGTGCCAGCAGTTACAATAGCAATCAGCCCCAGCATTTT. Protein: CASSYNSNQPQHF. This sequence joins TRBV2 and TRBJ1-5; D ambiguous. The CDR3 runs to 13 residues. The germline V gene encodes CDR1 SNHLY and CDR2 FYNNEI. V shed 5 bases and J shed 0 bases, with 5 bases lying between them.

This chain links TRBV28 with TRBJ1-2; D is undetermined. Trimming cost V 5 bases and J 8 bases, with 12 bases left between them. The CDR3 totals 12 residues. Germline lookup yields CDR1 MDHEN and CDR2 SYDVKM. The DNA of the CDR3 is TGTGCCAGCAGTGTCAGCCAGCGGGGCTACACCTTC. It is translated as CASSVSQRGYTF.

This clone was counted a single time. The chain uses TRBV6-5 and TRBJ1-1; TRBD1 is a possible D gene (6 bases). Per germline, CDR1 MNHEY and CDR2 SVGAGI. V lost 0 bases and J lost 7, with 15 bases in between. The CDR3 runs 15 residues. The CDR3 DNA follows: TGTGCCAGCAGTTACTCGAGGTCTGGGACATATGAAGCTTTCTTT. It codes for CASSYSRSGTYEAFF.

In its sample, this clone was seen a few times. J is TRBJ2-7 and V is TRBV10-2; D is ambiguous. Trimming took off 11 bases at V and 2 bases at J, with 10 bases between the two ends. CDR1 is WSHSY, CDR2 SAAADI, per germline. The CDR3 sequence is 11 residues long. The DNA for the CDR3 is TGCGCCGGCGGTAATGCCTACGAGCAGTACTTC. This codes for CAGGNAYEQYF.

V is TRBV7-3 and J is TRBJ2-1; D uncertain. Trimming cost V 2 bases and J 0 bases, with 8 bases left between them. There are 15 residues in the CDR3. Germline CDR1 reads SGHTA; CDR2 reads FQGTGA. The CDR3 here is CASSLAPSSYNEQFF. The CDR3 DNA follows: TGTGCCAGCAGCTTAGCGCCGAGCTCCTACAATGAGCAGTTCTTC.

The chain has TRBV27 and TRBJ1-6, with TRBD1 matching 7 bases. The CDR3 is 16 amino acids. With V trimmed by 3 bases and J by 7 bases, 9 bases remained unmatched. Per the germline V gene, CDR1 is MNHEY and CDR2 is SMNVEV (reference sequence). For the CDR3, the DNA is TGTGCCAGCAGTTTCGGTCTGGACAGGACGAATTCACCCCTCCACTTT. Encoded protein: CASSFGLDRTNSPLHF.

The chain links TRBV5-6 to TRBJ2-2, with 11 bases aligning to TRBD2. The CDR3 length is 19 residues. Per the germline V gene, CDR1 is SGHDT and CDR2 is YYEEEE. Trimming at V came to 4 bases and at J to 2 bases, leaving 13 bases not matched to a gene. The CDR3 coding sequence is TGTGCCAGCAGCCCTACTGTGGGTAGCGGGAGGGTCAACACCGGGGAGCTGTTTTTT. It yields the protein CASSPTVGSGRVNTGELFF.

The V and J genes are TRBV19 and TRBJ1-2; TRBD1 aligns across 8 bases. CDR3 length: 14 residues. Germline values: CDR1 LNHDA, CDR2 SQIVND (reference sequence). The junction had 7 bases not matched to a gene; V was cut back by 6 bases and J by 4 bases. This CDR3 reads CASSLQGAGYGYTF. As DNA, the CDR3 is TGTGCCAGTAGCCTCCAGGGGGCTGGCTATGGCTACACCTTC.

The CDR3 region is CAISDQGGNQPQHF. The DNA of the CDR3 is TGTGCCATCAGTGACCAGGGGGGCAATCAGCCCCAGCATTTT. The chain joins TRBV10-3 to TRBJ1-5, with 7 positions matching TRBD1. J gave up 2 bases and V 3 bases, and 1 base lay outside the gene matches. The germline gives CDR1 ENHRY, CDR2 SYGVKD. The CDR3 totals 14 residues.

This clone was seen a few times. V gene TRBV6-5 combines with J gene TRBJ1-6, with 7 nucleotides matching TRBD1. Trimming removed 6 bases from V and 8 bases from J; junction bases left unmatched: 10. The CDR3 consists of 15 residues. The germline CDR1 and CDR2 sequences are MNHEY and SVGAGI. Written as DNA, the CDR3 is TGTGCCAGCAGGCGAGGGGGCCTAGATTATTCACCCCTCCACTTT. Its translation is CASRRGGLDYSPLHF.

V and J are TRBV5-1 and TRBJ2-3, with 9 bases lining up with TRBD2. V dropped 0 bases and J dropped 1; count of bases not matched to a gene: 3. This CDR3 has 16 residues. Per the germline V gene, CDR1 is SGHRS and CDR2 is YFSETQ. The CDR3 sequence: CASSLAPSGGTDTQYF. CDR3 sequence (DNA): TGCGCCAGCAGCTTGGCCCCTAGCGGGGGCACAGATACGCAGTATTTT.

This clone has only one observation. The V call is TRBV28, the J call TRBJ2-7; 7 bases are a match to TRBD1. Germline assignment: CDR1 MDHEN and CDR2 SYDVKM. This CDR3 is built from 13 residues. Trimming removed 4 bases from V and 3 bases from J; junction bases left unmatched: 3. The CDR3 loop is CASSSGQDYEQYF. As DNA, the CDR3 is TGTGCCAGCAGTTCCGGACAGGACTACGAGCAGTACTTC.

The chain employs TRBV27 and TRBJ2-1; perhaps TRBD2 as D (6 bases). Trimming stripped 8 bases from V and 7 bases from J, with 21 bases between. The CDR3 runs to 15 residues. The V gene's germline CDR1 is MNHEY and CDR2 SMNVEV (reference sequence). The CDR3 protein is CASAVLAITGNEQFF. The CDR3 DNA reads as TGTGCCAGCGCCGTGCTAGCGATAACGGGGAATGAGCAGTTCTTC.

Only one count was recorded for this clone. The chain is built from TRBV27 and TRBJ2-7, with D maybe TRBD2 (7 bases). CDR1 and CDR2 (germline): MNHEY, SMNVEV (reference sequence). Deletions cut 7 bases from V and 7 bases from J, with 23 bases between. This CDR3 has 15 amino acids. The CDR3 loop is CASTHGGGLPTEQYF. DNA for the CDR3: TGTGCCAGCACCCATGGGGGGGGCTTACCTACGGAGCAGTACTTC.

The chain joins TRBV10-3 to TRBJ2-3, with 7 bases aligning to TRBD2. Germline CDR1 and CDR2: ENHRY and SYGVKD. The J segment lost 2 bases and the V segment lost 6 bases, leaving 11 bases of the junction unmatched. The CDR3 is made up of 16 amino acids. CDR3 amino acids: CAISGVDGGYTDTQYF. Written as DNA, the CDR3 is TGTGCCATCAGCGGGGTTGACGGGGGGTACACAGATACGCAGTATTTT.

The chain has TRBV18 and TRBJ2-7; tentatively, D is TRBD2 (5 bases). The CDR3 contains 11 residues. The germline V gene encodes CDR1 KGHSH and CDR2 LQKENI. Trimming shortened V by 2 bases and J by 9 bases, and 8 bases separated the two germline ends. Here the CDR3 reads CASSPSEVQYF. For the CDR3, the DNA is TGTGCCAGCTCACCATCGGAGGTGCAGTACTTC.

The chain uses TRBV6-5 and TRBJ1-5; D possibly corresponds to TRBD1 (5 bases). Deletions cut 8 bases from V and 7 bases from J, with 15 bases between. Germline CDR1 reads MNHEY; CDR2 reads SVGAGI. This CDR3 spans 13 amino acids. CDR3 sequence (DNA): TGTGCCAGCGCGACAGTCCTTGAGCAGCCCCAGCATTTT. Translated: CASATVLEQPQHF.

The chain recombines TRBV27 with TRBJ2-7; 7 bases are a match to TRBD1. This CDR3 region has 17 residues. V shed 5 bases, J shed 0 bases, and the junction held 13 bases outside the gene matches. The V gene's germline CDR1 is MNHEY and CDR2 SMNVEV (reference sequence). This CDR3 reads CASSPLGTAMSSYEQYF. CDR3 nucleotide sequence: TGTGCCAGCAGTCCCCTAGGGACAGCCATGAGCTCCTACGAGCAGTACTTC.

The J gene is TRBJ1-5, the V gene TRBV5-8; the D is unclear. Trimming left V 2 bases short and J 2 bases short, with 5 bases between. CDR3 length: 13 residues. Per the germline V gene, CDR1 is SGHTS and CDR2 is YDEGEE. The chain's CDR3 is CASSFSRNQPQHF. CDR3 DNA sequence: TGTGCCAGCAGCTTCTCCCGCAATCAGCCCCAGCATTTT.

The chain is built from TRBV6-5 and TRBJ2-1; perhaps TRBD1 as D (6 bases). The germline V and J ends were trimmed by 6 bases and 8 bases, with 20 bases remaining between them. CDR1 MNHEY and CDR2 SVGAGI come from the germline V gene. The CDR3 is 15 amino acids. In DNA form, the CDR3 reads TGTGCCAGCAGCGCGCAGGGGATCCTCCGGGATGAGCAGTTCTTC. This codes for CASSAQGILRDEQFF.

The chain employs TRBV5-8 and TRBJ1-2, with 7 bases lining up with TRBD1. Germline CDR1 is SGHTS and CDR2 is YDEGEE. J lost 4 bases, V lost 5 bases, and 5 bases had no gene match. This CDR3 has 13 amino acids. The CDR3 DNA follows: TGTGCCAGCAGAAAGGACAGGCTCTATGGCTACACCTTC. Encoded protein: CASRKDRLYGYTF. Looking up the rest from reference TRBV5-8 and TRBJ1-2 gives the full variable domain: EAGVTQSPTHLIKTRGQQATLRCSPISGHTSVYWYQQALGLGLQFLLWYDEGEERNRGNFPPRFSGRQFPNYSSELNVNALELEDSALYLCASRKDRLYGYTFGSGTRLTVV.